The clone carrying this T cell receptor (beta chain) was seen more than once but under ten times. Its target is unknown. The data originate from a study of blood T cells in healthy people across ages. The V end was cut by 5 bases, the J end by 9 bases, with 15 bases between. The CDR3 totals 13 residues. Study findings and constraints: The authors considered diversity estimates from one million T cells to be underestimates.

Together with a sample-barcoded 5' primer, a J-beta primer mix was included in a second PCR lasting roughly 6 to 12 cycles. Each CDR3 protein gets one entry after TCRdb re-called the 5' RACE reads with MiXCR. The sample consists of roughly 680,000 distinct CDR3 sequences, roughly half of them appearing once. This clonotype was sampled from an elderly woman in good health. The V and J genes are TRBV12-3 or TRBV12-4 and TRBJ2-3, with D unresolved. Sequencing input: blood. CDR3 nucleotide sequence: TGTGCCAGCAGTGTGGACGCATTTGGGACGCAGTATTTT. Translating gives CASSVDAFGTQYF.